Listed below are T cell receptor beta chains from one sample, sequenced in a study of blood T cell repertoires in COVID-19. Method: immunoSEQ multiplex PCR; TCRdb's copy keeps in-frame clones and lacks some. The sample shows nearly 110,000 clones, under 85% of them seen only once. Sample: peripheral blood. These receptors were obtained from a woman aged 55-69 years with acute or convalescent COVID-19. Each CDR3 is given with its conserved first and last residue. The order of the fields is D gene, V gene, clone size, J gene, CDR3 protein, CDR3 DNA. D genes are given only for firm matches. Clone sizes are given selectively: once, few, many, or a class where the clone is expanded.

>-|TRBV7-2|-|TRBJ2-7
CASSLETGPHEQYF
TGTGCCAGCAGCTTGGAGACAGGACCCCACGAGCAGTACTTC
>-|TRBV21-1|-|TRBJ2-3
CASSKARGAKTTDTQYF
TGTGCCAGCAGCAAGGCGCGGGGGGCTAAAACCACAGATACGCAGTATTTT
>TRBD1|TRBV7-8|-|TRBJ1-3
CASSLAQGANGNTIYF
TGTGCCAGCAGCTTAGCCCAGGGGGCTAACGGAAACACCATATATTTT
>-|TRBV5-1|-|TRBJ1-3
CASSLAESGNTIYF
TGCGCCAGCAGCTTGGCCGAGAGCGGAAACACCATATATTTT
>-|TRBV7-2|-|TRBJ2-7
CASSLLTDHEQYF
TGTGCCAGCAGCTTACTGACAGACCACGAGCAGTACTTC
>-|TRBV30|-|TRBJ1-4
CAWSVSSFEKLFF
TGTGCCTGGAGTGTGTCGAGTTTCGAAAAACTGTTTTTT
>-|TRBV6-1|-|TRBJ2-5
CASSERQQETQYF
TGTGCCAGCAGTGAGAGACAGCAAGAGACCCAGTACTTC
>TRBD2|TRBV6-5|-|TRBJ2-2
CASSREADTGELFF
TGTGCCAGCAGTCGGGAGGCAGACACCGGGGAGCTGTTTTTT
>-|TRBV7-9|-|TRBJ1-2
CASSLLTEGYTF
TGTGCCAGCAGCTTATTGACAGAGGGCTACACCTTC
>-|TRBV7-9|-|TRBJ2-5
CASSLAASSTQTQYF
TGTGCCAGCAGCTTAGCGGCTTCTAGTACGCAGACCCAGTACTTC
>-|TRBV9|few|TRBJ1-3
CASSVVEGNTIYF
TGTGCCAGCAGCGTAGTAGAGGGAAACACCATATATTTT
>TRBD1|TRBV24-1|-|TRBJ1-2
CATSDPTGGGYTF
TGTGCCACCAGTGATCCGACAGGGGGTGGCTACACCTTC
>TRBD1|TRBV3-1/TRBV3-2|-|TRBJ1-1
CASSLGGQREAFF
TGTGCCAGCAGCCTGGGGGGACAGCGTGAAGCTTTCTTT
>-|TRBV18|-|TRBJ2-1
CASSSTSLNEQFF
TGTGCCAGCTCATCTACTAGCCTCAATGAGCAGTTCTTC
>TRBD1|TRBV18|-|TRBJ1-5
CASSRYDRGEPQHF
TGTGCCAGCTCACGTTATGACAGGGGTGAACCCCAGCATTTT
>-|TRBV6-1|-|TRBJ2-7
CASSEAGQAVQEQYF
TGTGCCAGCAGTGAAGCGGGTCAGGCCGTTCAAGAGCAGTACTTC